This T cell receptor (beta chain) stems from a study of identical twins. TCRdb re-analysed the 5' RACE reads in MiXCR, keeping a single row per CDR3 protein. Among 1.5 million to 2 million distinct CDR3 sequences listed, roughly 35% were seen once. There are many counts of this clonotype. The CDR3 spans 14 residues. Germline loops: CDR1 SGDLS, CDR2 YYNGEE. V lost 4 bases, J lost 1 base, and 10 bases lay in between. This receptor was obtained from a newborn girl in good health. The sample comprised cord blood. The chain recombines TRBV9 with TRBJ2-3, with D unresolved. The CDR3 loop is CASSPRWGTDTQYF. The CDR3 coding sequence is TGTGCCAGCAGCCCACGGTGGGGCACAGATACGCAGTATTTT.